These 21 T cell receptor beta chains share one sample of origin, sequenced in a study of T-cell memory formation after mild COVID-19. In TCRdb, the 5' RACE reads were re-called with MiXCR into one record per CDR3 protein. This sample has about 340,000 distinct CDR3 sequences; roughly 21% occur once, and the top ten carry under 15%. The sequenced sample consisted of PBMCs or a T cell subset sorted from them (not recorded which). The source is an adult woman who had mild COVID-19 (a few samples of this study predate the infection). Cell type and time point are not known.

V usage is TRBV4-1 and J usage is TRBJ1-1; a weak D match, TRBD1 (6 bases). Trimming removed 6 bases at V and 4 bases at J, with 18 bases between. The CDR3 is made up of 15 amino acids. CDR1 and CDR2 (germline): MGHRA, YSYEKL. The CDR3 region is CASRDTGSRGTEAFF. CDR3 bases: TGCGCCAGCAGAGACACCGGGTCCAGGGGCACTGAAGCTTTCTTT.

The chain employs TRBV7-8 and TRBJ1-4; D remains ambiguous. CDR3 size: 15 residues. Trimming took off 3 bases at V and 2 bases at J, with 10 bases between the two ends. Germline V gene sequence: CDR1 SGHVS, CDR2 FQNEAQ. The CDR3: CASSFLPATNEKLFF. The CDR3 nucleotides read TGTGCCAGCAGCTTCCTCCCAGCTACTAATGAAAAACTGTTTTTT. Using reference TRBV7-8 and TRBJ1-4 for the parts outside the CDR3, the full variable domain is GAGVSQSPRYKVAKRGQDVALRCDPISGHVSLFWYQQALGQGPEFLTYFQNEAQLDKSGLPSDRFFAERPEGSVSTLKIQRTQQEDSAVYLCASSFLPATNEKLFFGSGTQLSVL.

There are a few counts of this clonotype. This rearrangement joins TRBV12-3 or TRBV12-4 to TRBJ1-2; TRBD1 is a possible D gene (5 bases). V gave up 4 bases and J gave up 0 bases, with 12 bases separating them. There are 15 residues in the CDR3. The CDR3 sequence is CASSSGVPTNYGYTF. CDR3 bases: TGTGCCAGCAGTTCGGGGGTCCCGACTAACTATGGCTACACCTTC.

J is TRBJ2-1 and V is TRBV6-2 or TRBV6-3, with D perhaps given as TRBD1 or TRBD2 (6 bases each). Trimming pared 1 base from V and 9 bases from J, leaving 13 bases between. The CDR3 spans 14 residues. Germline V gene data show CDR1 as MNHEY and CDR2 as SVGEGT. The CDR3 spells CASSYWGRDGEQFF. DNA of the CDR3: TGTGCCAGCAGTTACTGGGGGCGGGACGGTGAGCAGTTCTTC.

The DNA of the CDR3 is TGTGCCAGCAGTTTAGCGGGCGGGGGCCTCAACACCGGGGAGCTGTTTTTT. Its translation is CASSLAGGGLNTGELFF. The chain recombines TRBV27 with TRBJ2-2; a possible D gene is TRBD2 (7 bases). The CDR3 is 17 amino acids. The V and J ends lost 2 bases and 2 bases respectively, with 15 bases between them. CDR1 and CDR2 (germline): MNHEY, SMNVEV (reference sequence).

The chain recombines TRBV5-1 with TRBJ2-1, with 9 bases identical to TRBD1. The CDR3 is made up of 14 amino acids. The V segment lost 0 bases and the J segment 9 bases; nucleotides outside the gene matches: 4. Per the germline V gene, CDR1 is SGHRS and CDR2 is YFSETQ. The CDR3, as DNA: TGCGCCAGCAGCTTGGACGGACAGGGGCGTGAGCAGTTCTTC. It codes for CASSLDGQGREQFF.

This clonotype appeared a few times. V and J are TRBV6-2 or TRBV6-3 and TRBJ1-1; no firm D call. The V end was cut by 7 bases, the J end by 7 bases, with 13 bases between. Looked up from germline, CDR1 is MNHEY and CDR2 is SVGEGT. This CDR3 has 12 residues. This CDR3 is CASTYPTVEAFF. As DNA, the CDR3 is TGTGCCAGCACCTACCCTACAGTTGAAGCTTTCTTT.

The J gene is TRBJ1-2, the V gene TRBV19; unclear D gene. The CDR3 consists of 13 residues. Trimming pared 8 bases from V and 5 bases from J, leaving 15 bases between. Germline V gene sequence: CDR1 LNHDA, CDR2 SQIVND (reference sequence). This CDR3 reads CASLSSQSYGYTF. The CDR3 coding sequence is TGTGCCAGTCTAAGCAGCCAATCTTATGGCTACACCTTC.

This clonotype was counted only a few times. The V call is TRBV5-1, the J call TRBJ2-5; 10 bases align to TRBD2. Per the germline V gene, CDR1 is SGHRS and CDR2 is YFSETQ. J gave up 3 bases and V 2 bases, and 7 bases lay outside the gene matches. This CDR3 is 16 amino acids long. The CDR3, as DNA: TGCGCCAGCAGCTTCCGACCGGGACTAGCGAAAGAGACCCAGTACTTC. Protein product: CASSFRPGLAKETQYF. The entire variable domain, with the rest obtained from reference TRBV5-1 and TRBJ2-5, is as follows: KAGVTQTPRYLIKTRGQQVTLSCSPISGHRSVSWYQQTPGQGLQFLFEYFSETQRNKGNFPGRFSGRQFSNSRSEMNVSTLELGDSALYLCASSFRPGLAKETQYFGPGTRLLVL.

This clonotype was found a few times. The J gene is TRBJ1-1, the V gene TRBV14; D is ambiguous. V was pared by 0 bases and J by 3 bases, with 8 bases between. This CDR3 region has 14 residues. CDR1 and CDR2 (germline): SGHDN, FVKESK. CDR3 sequence reads: CASSQDHGDTEAFF. For the CDR3, the DNA is TGTGCCAGCAGCCAAGATCACGGTGACACTGAAGCTTTCTTT.

The genes are TRBV7-8 and TRBJ2-7; 8 bases are a match to TRBD1. The length of the CDR3 is 15 residues. The V gene end was trimmed by 1 base and the J gene end by 3 bases; junction bases not matched to a gene: 5. Germline CDR1 is SGHVS and CDR2 is FQNEAQ. The CDR3 DNA follows: TGTGCCAGCAGCTTAGATTTTGGGACAGGCTACGAGCAGTACTTC. Translation: CASSLDFGTGYEQYF.

This clonotype was seen repeatedly, ten times or more. This chain uses TRBV5-6 with TRBJ2-1; 11 bases map to TRBD2. V shed 0 bases, J shed 9 bases, and the junction held 11 bases outside the gene matches. This CDR3 is 17 amino acids long. CDR1 and CDR2 from the germline V gene are SGHDT and YYEEEE. CDR3 bases: TGTGCCAGCAGCTTGGCGGCTAGCGGGAGGTTCGTGGCTGAGCAGTTCTTC. Protein product: CASSLAASGRFVAEQFF.

The rearrangement links TRBV3-1 to TRBJ2-7; 9 bases agree with TRBD1. Losses at the gene ends were 1 base for V and 0 bases for J; bases not matched to a gene: 4. The V gene's germline CDR1 is LGHDT and CDR2 YNNKEL (reference sequence). The CDR3 has 16 amino acids. This CDR3 reads CASSQAGTGSSYEQYF. DNA of the CDR3: TGTGCCAGCAGCCAAGCCGGGACAGGGAGCTCCTACGAGCAGTACTTC.

At least ten counts were recorded for this clonotype. The V call is TRBV6-2 or TRBV6-3, the J call TRBJ2-7, with a possible D match to TRBD2 (5 bases). V lost 6 bases, J lost 2 bases, and 26 bases lay in between. In germline, CDR1 is MNHEY, CDR2 SVGEGT. The CDR3 extends over 18 amino acids. In DNA form, the CDR3 reads TGTGCCAGCAGCCCCGGATCCGGGTCCGGACGGACTCCCTACGAGCAGTACTTC. Its translation: CASSPGSGSGRTPYEQYF.

This clonotype was counted many times. The chain has TRBV29-1 and TRBJ1-2; 7 bases agree with TRBD1. Germline-derived CDR1 and CDR2 are SQVTM and ANQGSEA. The CDR3 length is 13 residues. V shed 4 bases and J 4 bases; nucleotides not matched to a gene: 6. CDR3 sequence: CSVGDSTAYGYTF. CDR3 nucleotide sequence: TGCAGCGTTGGGGACAGCACCGCCTATGGCTACACCTTC. Full variable domain (remainder filled in from reference TRBV29-1 and TRBJ1-2): SAVISQKPSRDICQRGTSLTIQCQVDSQVTMMFWYRQQPGQSLTLIATANQGSEATYESGFVIDKFPISRPNLTFSTLTVSNMSPEDSSIYLCSVGDSTAYGYTFGSGTRLTVV.

This clonotype was found once. This chain uses TRBV30 with TRBJ1-4, with TRBD1 identical over 8 bases. The CDR3 is 14 residues long. V trimming: 2 bases; J trimming: 5 bases; junction bases outside the gene matches: 4. Germline CDR1 and CDR2: GTSNPN and SVGIG (reference sequence). The CDR3 DNA is TGTGCCTGGAGTATCGACAGGGGAAATGAAAAACTGTTTTTT. Its protein product is CAWSIDRGNEKLFF.

The gene calls are TRBV6-6 and TRBJ1-1; 10 bases line up with TRBD1. Germline-derived CDR1 and CDR2 are MNHNY and SVGAGI (reference sequence). V shed 6 bases and J 5 bases; nucleotides not matched to a gene: 6. The CDR3 is made up of 14 amino acids. For the CDR3, the DNA is TGTGCCAGCAGACTCCGGGACAGGGGTACTGAAGCTTTCTTT. The encoded protein is CASRLRDRGTEAFF.

This clonotype was seen a few times. The genes are TRBV6-1 and TRBJ1-2, with no clear D. This CDR3 has 14 residues. Trimming shortened V by 4 bases and J by 1 base, and 10 bases separated the two germline ends. In germline, CDR1 is MNHNS, CDR2 SASEGT. CDR3 residues: CASSAAGLNYGYTF. In DNA, the CDR3 is TGTGCCAGCAGTGCAGCAGGCCTTAACTATGGCTACACCTTC.

The chain links TRBV11-1 to TRBJ2-7; no clear D. CDR3 length: 14 residues. The V gene lost 6 bases and the J gene lost 0 bases, with 12 bases spanning the gap. Looked up from germline, CDR1 is SGHAT and CDR2 is FQDESV (reference sequence). The CDR3 DNA reads as TGTGCCAGCAGTTTCGCGACGGCCTCCTACGAGCAGTACTTC. It specifies CASSFATASYEQYF.

This chain uses TRBV4-2 with TRBJ2-5; D not certain. V was pared by 0 bases and J by 5 bases, with 13 bases between. CDR3 length: 15 amino acids. Looked up from germline, CDR1 is LGHNA and CDR2 is YNFKEQ. The CDR3 DNA is TGTGCCAGCAGCCAAGATTCCTCCTATGTGGAGACCCAGTACTTC. Protein sequence: CASSQDSSYVETQYF.

This clonotype was counted only a few times. V usage is TRBV12-3 or TRBV12-4 and J usage is TRBJ2-3, with a weak D call TRBD2 (5 bases). The CDR3 extends over 17 amino acids. The V end was cut by 6 bases, the J end by 5 bases, with 24 bases between. The CDR3 bases are TGTGCCAGCAGCCCCCCGGGGTGGGGTCCGACCGTAGATACGCAGTATTTT. Translated, it gives CASSPPGWGPTVDTQYF.